This T cell receptor beta chain is from a study of PD-L1 blockade in urothelial cancer (dated by TCRdb to 2017 to 2019). For context, the study as a whole: Every patient began therapy at some point between 2013 and 2015 and was given atezolizumab 1,200 mg intravenously every 3 weeks. About nine tenths of the roughly 29 patients were identified as males with urothelial cancer of bladder origin, and a prior smoking history was reported by 18 of 29 patients. Patients had an ECOG performance status of 0 or 1 and had received between 0 and 3 prior chemotherapy regimens. Tumor samples yielded a median of roughly 1,500 T cells and 950 to 1,200 unique TCRs, with median clonality 0.096 and T cell proportion 0.097. An exploratory multi-omic analysis was conducted of the somatic, immune and clinical correlates of response to PD-L1 blockade with atezolizumab in urothelial cancer. Pretreatment tumor samples and matched peripheral blood, collected serially before and after atezolizumab treatment, underwent TCR sequencing. Durable clinical benefit meant progression-free survival longer than 6 months, and TCR features were also tested against progression-free and overall survival. In the same patients who had TCR sequencing, pretreatment tumors also underwent whole exome sequencing and RNA sequencing. Fewer than ten patients achieved durable clinical benefit and fewer than 25 did not. Pretreatment blood TCR-seq was available for twenty-nine patients, at least one posttreatment blood collection was obtained for about 25 patients, and tumor TCR-seq was available for about 25 patients. Five patients were excluded from tumor TCR analyses because tumors from two patients failed quality control and three patients had no tumor available. Results and caveats for the whole study, not just this receptor: FFPE tumor samples that were not collected immediately before treatment were used, and only one sample per patient was analyzed, so heterogeneity was possibly missed. Among patients with durable benefit, tumor-associated TCR clones showed greater expansion in peripheral blood 3 weeks after treatment started (n = 22, p = 0.022). The proportion of tumor-infiltrating T lymphocytes was higher in patients with durable benefit (n ≈ 26, Mann-Whitney p = 0.047). Because the sample size was small (n of about 27) and many of the analyses were exploratory, the results are meant to be hypothesis-generating.

Points on this clone: Its antigen has not been determined. No much larger clone is present one base from it, and per-base qualities are unavailable.

Synthetic TCR analog templates were spiked into each PCR to estimate absolute template abundance from read counts. For FFPE tumors, housekeeping genes were amplified and quantified so that usable DNA could be estimated and T cell fraction could be computed. TCRbeta CDR3 regions were amplified from genomic DNA with bias-controlled V and J gene primers using the immunoSEQ assay. Rearranged TCRbeta segments were sequenced at approximately 20X coverage. The authors' analysis ran thus. Sequencing errors were corrected by clustering, and CDR3s were annotated against IMGT so that V, D and J genes could be assigned. Out-of-frame and stop-codon sequences were excluded, and only productive TCRbeta rearrangements were used in downstream analyses. Clonality was computed as one minus Shannon entropy normalized by the log of the number of unique productive sequences. Clones differing between time points or between blood and tumor were identified using Fisher's exact test with Benjamini-Hochberg correction, with an adjusted p below 0.01 applied as the threshold. This is the immuneACCESS table as TCRdb keeps it, with only in-frame sequences that have V and J called. A part of the clones is gone; compared with another copy, unresolved V genes explain less than half, and the rest is unexplained. V and J calls and clone size are given by that table; D and trimming were obtained from the DNA. This sample is represented by fewer than 45,000 clones; just over 35% of them were singletons. The ten largest clones take up 8% to 9.5% of the sample.

Cut back by 2 bases and 1 base, the V and J ends lie 5 bases apart. Reading from cysteine to phenylalanine, the CDR3 counts 14 amino acids. CDR3 DNA is the only sequence kept; it has 42 bases, read in frame from the first base. For CDR1 and CDR2, the germline V gene (reference sequence) lists LNHDA and SQIVND. The time point label, as the study defines it: pretreatment tumor sample. The cohort included 25 to 30 patients with locally advanced or metastatic urothelial carcinoma who were treated at Memorial Sloan Kettering on a trial protocol. Every piece of tumor tissue used for sequencing was obtained prior to atezolizumab dosing. The Qiagen DNeasy Blood extraction kit was used to purify genomic DNA from total PBMCs and tumor samples.

The receptor comes from a man aged 55 to 70 with urothelial cancer. The sequence links TRBV19 to TRBJ2-2; the D gene identity is not certain. The sample in question was tumor tissue, obtained before atezolizumab (anti-PD-L1) treatment. The sequenced DNA is TGTGCCAGTAGTATACGGAAGAACACCGGGGAGCTGTTTTTT. It specifies CASSIRKNTGELFF.